A single T cell receptor (beta chain) is shown here with its context. These data are taken from a study of blood T cell repertoires in COVID-19. Study as a whole: Sites across the United States, Italy and Spain contributed samples from acute and convalescent COVID-19. From T cells, B-cell-depleted T cells, or PBMCs came the material, which was cDNA or gDNA.

J lost 5 bases, V lost 0 bases, and 4 bases had no gene match. CDR3 length: 16 amino acids. The germline gives CDR1 SGHAT, CDR2 FQNNGV. In the original workflow: Amplification of reference gene primers was used by the study to estimate nucleated cell counts. Repertoires were generated with immunoSEQ multiplex PCR, while TCRdb's copy carries only in-frame clones and drops some. The V and J calls and clone size come from that table; D and trimming were worked out from the DNA. Among approximately 200,000 clones, 70% to 90% were seen once, and the ten largest hold roughly 2.9%. The rearrangement links TRBV11-2 to TRBJ2-5; 12 bases match TRBD2. This receptor was taken from a woman aged 25 to 39 with active or convalescent COVID-19. Sequenced input: peripheral blood. CDR3 amino acids: CASSLDRLAGVETQYF. The CDR3 DNA reads TGTGCCAGCAGCTTAGACCGACTAGCGGGAGTGGAGACCCAGTACTTC.